The clone carrying this T cell receptor (beta chain) has at least ten counts. This entry comes from a study of blood T cells in healthy people across ages. The germline V gene encodes CDR1 MNHEY and CDR2 SMNVEV (reference sequence). V was trimmed by 10 bases and J by 7 bases, leaving 23 bases between them. CDR3 length: 14 amino acids. Primed by a sample-barcoded 5' primer and a J-beta primer mix, a second PCR proceeded for 7 to 11 cycles. TCRdb called the 5' RACE reads again in MiXCR, with one record for every CDR3 protein. Of around 520,000 distinct CDR3 sequences in the sample, over 25% were seen once. The sample also formed part of further work on T cells of mothers and their children.

This receptor was identified in a boy between 2 and 10 years old in good health. The J gene is TRBJ2-7, the V gene TRBV27; D might be TRBD1 (6 bases). The source material was blood. The CDR3 bases are TGTGCCACCCTCGGCGTCGGGACACCTTGGGAGCAGTACTTC. It specifies CATLGVGTPWEQYF.